One sample yielded the 2 T cell receptor beta chains listed below, sequenced in a study of blood T cell repertoires in COVID-19. Generated by immunoSEQ multiplex PCR, the TCRdb table keeps only in-frame clones and is missing some. The sample contains about 190,000 clones, over 75% of which appear only once. The sample consisted of peripheral blood. The source of these receptors is a woman aged 40 to 50 who had recovered from COVID-19.

The chain couples TRBV19 to TRBJ1-2; the match to TRBD1 covers 11 bases. This CDR3 comprises 15 residues. Germline CDR1 is LNHDA and CDR2 is SQIVND (reference sequence). V lost 1 base and J lost 5; bases outside the gene matches: 3. The CDR3 spells CASSIAGTGGYGYTF. CDR3 sequence (DNA): TGTGCCAGTAGTATAGCAGGGACAGGGGGGTATGGCTACACCTTC.

The V gene is TRBV27, the J gene TRBJ1-1; D is perhaps TRBD1 (6 bases). Trimming left V 4 bases short and J 6 bases short, with 21 bases between. This CDR3 is built from 16 residues. The germline V gene encodes CDR1 MNHEY and CDR2 SMNVEV (reference sequence). CDR3 nucleotide sequence: TGTGCCAGCAGTTCAAATCCCAGGGGTTTTAAGGCTGAAGCTTTCTTT. Amino acid sequence: CASSSNPRGFKAEAFF.